This T cell receptor (beta chain) was retrieved from a study of T cell repertoires in cytomegalovirus infection. The overall study: Matching HLA type and CMV infection were both indicated by public TCR beta signatures.

TCRdb itself ran the reads through MiXCR, one entry per CDR3 protein. This table holds nearly 700,000 distinct CDR3 sequences, approximately 33% found once. Germline values: CDR1 MNHGY, CDR2 SAAAGT. This CDR3 comprises 18 residues. The V end was cut by 2 bases, the J end by 1 base, with 20 bases between. About this clonotype itself: The antigen is not known.

The clonotype was recovered from a human donor in good health (CMV status not recorded). Some clones in this sample may be carry-over from other donors' samples. The material was cultured PBMCs, obtained from culture after CMV antigen stimulation. The chain couples TRBV6-8 to TRBJ1-2, with D possibly being TRBD1 (5 bases). The DNA of the CDR3 is TGTGCCAGCAGTTACCCCGTCCGACAGAATGTCTTTAACTATGGCTACACCTTC. Translating it yields CASSYPVRQNVFNYGYTF.